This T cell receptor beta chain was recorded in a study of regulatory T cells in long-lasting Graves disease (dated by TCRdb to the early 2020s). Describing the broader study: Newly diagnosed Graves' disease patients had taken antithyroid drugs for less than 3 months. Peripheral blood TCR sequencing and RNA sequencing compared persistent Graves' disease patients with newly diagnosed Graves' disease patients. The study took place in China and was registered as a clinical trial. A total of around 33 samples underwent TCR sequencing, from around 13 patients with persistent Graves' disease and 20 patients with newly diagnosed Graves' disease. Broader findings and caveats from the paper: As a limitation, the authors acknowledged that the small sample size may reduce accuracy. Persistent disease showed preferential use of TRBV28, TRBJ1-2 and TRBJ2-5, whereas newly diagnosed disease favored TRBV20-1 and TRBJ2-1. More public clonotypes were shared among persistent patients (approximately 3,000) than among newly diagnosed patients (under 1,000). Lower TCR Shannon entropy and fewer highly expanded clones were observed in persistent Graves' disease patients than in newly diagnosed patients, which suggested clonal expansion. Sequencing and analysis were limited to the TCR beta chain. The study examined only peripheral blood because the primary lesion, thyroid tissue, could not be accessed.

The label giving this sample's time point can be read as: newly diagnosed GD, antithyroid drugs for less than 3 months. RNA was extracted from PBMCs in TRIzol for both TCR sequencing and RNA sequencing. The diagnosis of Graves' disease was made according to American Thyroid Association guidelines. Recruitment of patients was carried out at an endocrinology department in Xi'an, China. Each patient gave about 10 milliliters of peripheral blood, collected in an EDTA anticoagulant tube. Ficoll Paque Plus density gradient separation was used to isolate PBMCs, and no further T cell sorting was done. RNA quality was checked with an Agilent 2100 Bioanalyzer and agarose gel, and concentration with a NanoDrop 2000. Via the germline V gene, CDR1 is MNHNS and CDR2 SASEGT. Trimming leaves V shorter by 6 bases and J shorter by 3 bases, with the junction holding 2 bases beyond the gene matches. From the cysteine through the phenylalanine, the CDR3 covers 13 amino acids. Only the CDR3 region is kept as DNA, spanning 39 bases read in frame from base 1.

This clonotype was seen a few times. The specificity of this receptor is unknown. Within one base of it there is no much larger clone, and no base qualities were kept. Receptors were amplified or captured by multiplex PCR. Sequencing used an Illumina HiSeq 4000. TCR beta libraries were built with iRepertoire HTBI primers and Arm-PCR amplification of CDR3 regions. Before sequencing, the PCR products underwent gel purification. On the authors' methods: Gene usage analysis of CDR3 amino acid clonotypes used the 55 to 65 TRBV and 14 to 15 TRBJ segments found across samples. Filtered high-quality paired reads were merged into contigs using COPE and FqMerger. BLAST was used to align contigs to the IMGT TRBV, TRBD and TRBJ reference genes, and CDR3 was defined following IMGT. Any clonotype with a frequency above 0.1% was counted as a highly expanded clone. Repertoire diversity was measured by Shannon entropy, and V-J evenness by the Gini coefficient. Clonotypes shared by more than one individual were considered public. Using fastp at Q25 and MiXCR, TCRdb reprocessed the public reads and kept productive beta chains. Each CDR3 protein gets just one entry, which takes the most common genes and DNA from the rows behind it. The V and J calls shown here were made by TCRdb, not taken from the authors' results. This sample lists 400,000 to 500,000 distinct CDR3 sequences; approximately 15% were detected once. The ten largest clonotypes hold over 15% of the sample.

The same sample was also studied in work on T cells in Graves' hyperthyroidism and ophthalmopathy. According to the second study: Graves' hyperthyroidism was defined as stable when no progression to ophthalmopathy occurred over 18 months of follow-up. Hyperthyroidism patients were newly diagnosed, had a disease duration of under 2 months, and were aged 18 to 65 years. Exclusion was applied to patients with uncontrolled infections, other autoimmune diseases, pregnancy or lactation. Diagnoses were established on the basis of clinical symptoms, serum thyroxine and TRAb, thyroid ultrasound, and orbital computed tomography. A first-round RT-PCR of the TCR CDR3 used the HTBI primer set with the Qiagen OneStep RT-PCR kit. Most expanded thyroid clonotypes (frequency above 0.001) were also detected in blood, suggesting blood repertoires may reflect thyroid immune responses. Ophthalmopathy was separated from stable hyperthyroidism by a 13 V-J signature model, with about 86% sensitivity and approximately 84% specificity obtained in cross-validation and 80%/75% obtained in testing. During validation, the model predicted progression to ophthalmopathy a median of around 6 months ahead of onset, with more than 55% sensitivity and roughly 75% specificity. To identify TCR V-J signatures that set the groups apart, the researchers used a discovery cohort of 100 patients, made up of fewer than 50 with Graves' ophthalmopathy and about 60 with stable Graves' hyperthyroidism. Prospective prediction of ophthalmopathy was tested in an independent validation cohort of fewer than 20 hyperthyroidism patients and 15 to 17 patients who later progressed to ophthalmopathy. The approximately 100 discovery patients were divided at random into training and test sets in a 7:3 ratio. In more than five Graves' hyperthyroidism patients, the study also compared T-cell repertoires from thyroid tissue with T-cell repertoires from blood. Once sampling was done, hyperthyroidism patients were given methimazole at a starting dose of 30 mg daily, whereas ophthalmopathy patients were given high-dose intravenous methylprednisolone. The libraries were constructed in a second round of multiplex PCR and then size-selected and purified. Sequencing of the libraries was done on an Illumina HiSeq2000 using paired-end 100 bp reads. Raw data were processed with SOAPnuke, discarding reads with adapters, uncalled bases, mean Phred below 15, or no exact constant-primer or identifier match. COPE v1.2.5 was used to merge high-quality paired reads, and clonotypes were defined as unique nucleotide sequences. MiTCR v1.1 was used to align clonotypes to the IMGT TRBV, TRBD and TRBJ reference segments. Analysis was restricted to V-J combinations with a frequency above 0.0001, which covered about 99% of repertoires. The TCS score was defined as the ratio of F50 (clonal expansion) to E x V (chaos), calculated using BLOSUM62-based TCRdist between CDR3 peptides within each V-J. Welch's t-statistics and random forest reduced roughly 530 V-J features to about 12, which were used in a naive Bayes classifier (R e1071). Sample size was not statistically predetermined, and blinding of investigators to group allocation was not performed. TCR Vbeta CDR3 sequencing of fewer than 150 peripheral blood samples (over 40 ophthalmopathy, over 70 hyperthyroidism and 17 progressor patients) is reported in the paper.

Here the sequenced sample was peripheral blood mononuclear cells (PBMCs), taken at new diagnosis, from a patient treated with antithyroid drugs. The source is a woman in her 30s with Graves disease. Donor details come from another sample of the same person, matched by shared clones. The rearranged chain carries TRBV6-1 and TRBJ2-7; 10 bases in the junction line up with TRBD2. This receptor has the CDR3 CASSGLAVYEQYF. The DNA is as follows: TGTGCCAGCAGCGGACTAGCGGTCTACGAGCAGTACTTC.